Here is one TCR beta chain with its context. CDR3 size: 16 residues. Germline trimming cut 5 bases from V and 5 bases from J; bases unmatched to any gene: 10. Germline CDR1 is SEHNR and CDR2 is FQNEAQ (reference sequence). Assay: immunoSEQ multiplex PCR; the TCRdb copy retains only in-frame clones and omits some. The sample shows 95,000 to 110,000 clones, around nine tenths of them seen only once. This entry comes from a study of T cell responses to AZD1222 COVID-19 vaccine. This specimen was peripheral blood, taken 28 days after the second AZD1222 dose. V and J are TRBV7-9 and TRBJ2-1; TRBD1 aligns across 9 bases. The TCR comes from an adult who received the AZD1222 COVID-19 vaccine. DNA of the CDR3: TGTGCCAGCAGCCAACTCCGGGACAGGGTACACAATGAGCAGTTCTTC. It codes for CASSQLRDRVHNEQFF.